This T cell receptor beta chain was captured in a study of blood T cell repertoires in COVID-19. Some clones are missing from TCRdb's copy, which holds only in-frame ones; the method was immunoSEQ multiplex PCR. This sample has 150,000 to 200,000 clones, with 86% found just once. This clone was seen a handful of times. Trimming removed 2 bases at V and 0 bases at J, with 4 bases between. The CDR3 consists of 13 residues. In germline, CDR1 is SNHLY, CDR2 FYNNEI. The source material was peripheral blood. This chain connects TRBV2 to TRBJ1-2; D gene unclear. This TCR was recovered from a woman in her 70s with acute or convalescent COVID-19. DNA for the CDR3: TGTGCCAGCAGTGAACAGGCTAACTATGGCTACACCTTC. Protein: CASSEQANYGYTF.